These T cell receptor beta chains were read from a single sample in a study of cytomegalovirus exposure and HLA in healthy donors. Libraries were prepared by immunoSEQ multiplex PCR; TCRdb keeps only in-frame clonotypes and omits some of them. The sample contains some 130,000 clones, 70% to 80% of which appear only once. Sequencing was carried out using PBMCs. All receptors come from a man aged 25-45 years in good health and CMV-seronegative. CDR3s include the opening cysteine and the closing phenylalanine or tryptophan. A D gene is named only where the DNA matches it firmly.

j_gene | len | d_gene | v_gene | CDR3aa
TRBJ2-1 | 13 | NA | TRBV11-2 | CASSFTGPAEQFF
TRBJ2-7 | 14 | NA | TRBV7-9 | CASSLSGASYEQYF
TRBJ1-2 | 13 | TRBD1 | TRBV7-2 | CASSPGQGLGYTF
TRBJ2-1 | 15 | TRBD2 | TRBV4-2 | CASSQDREADNEQFF
TRBJ1-5 | 15 | TRBD1 | TRBV7-2 | CASSFQGGGNQPQHF
TRBJ1-2 | 13 | NA | TRBV27 | CASSPQGSHGYTF
TRBJ1-2 | 15 | NA | TRBV5-8 | CASSFLPGGNYGYTF
TRBJ1-1 | 12 | NA | TRBV5-8 | CASSIQGTEAFF
TRBJ2-1 | 16 | NA | TRBV18 | CASSPPSLGGGNEQFF
TRBJ2-5 | 17 | TRBD2 | TRBV5-4 | CASSLFGTSGNKETQYF
TRBJ2-1 | 12 | NA | TRBV5-1 | CASSLNLNEQFF
TRBJ2-1 | 16 | TRBD2 | TRBV4-3 | CASSQGKGLAANEQFF
TRBJ2-3 | 15 | TRBD1 | TRBV28 | CASSFRDRAADTQYF
TRBJ2-3 | 13 | NA | TRBV6-5 | CASTGFNTDTQYF
TRBJ2-5 | 15 | NA | TRBV15 | CATSGSSGDQETQYF
TRBJ1-5 | 12 | NA | TRBV19 | CASSTLNQPQHF
TRBJ2-5 | 13 | NA | TRBV5-4 | CASSLETGVGGNF
TRBJ2-7 | 17 | TRBD2 | TRBV19 | CASSIDGTGTSGYEQYF
TRBJ2-7 | 14 | NA | TRBV7-2 | CATRRETGVYEQYF
TRBJ1-2 | 13 | NA | TRBV5-4 | CASSFGGNYGYTF
TRBJ2-1 | 17 | TRBD2 | TRBV5-1 | CASSRGGTSGQYNEQFF
TRBJ1-3 | 14 | NA | TRBV7-2 | CASSLLITGNTIYF
TRBJ1-4 | 15 | NA | TRBV5-4 | CASSLYGGTNEKLFF
NA | 12 | NA | TRBV28 | CASSLFGSEQYF
TRBJ2-5 | 15 | NA | TRBV5-4 | CASSLGSWPPETQYF
TRBJ1-1 | 13 | NA | TRBV6-1 | CASSEAILRMAFF
TRBJ2-3 | 16 | TRBD2 | TRBV7-7 | CASTKRSLAGADTQYF
TRBJ2-2 | 13 | NA | TRBV5-1 | CASSLEGAGELFF
TRBJ2-7 | 13 | TRBD1 | TRBV30 | CAWSGGQGGEQYF
TRBJ2-7 | 14 | NA | TRBV19 | CASRPADKVHEQYF
TRBJ2-7 | 14 | TRBD1 | TRBV5-5 | CASSWGQVAYEQYF
TRBJ1-2 | 16 | NA | TRBV6-5 | CASSYSYSRGNYGYTF
TRBJ2-1 | 13 | NA | TRBV29-1 | CSGRDFMGNEQFF
TRBJ1-1 | 15 | NA | TRBV7-9 | CASRSIEATGTEAFF
TRBJ2-2 | 13 | NA | TRBV4-3 | CASSPFNTGELFF
TRBJ1-5 | 15 | NA | TRBV5-1 | CASSLDSGVNQPQHF
TRBJ2-7 | 15 | NA | TRBV27 | CASSSSPDRTHEQYF
TRBJ2-7 | 14 | NA | TRBV6-6 | CASSHHGGTYEQYF
TRBJ2-2 | 14 | TRBD1 | TRBV28 | CASSRTGITGELFF
TRBJ2-1 | 14 | NA | TRBV7-9 | CASIGPGGWDEQFF
TRBJ2-7 | 14 | TRBD1 | TRBV5-1 | CASSLAAQGAGQYF
TRBJ1-4 | 17 | TRBD1 | TRBV4-3 | CASSPNPTGAANEKLFF
TRBJ2-1 | 16 | TRBD2 | TRBV4-1 | CASSQDSLAEYNEQFF
TRBJ1-2 | 12 | NA | TRBV6-1 | CASSGTTYGYTF
TRBJ2-7 | 14 | NA | TRBV2 | CASSEGTWAYEQYF
TRBJ2-7 | 14 | TRBD1 | TRBV30 | CAWSVQGGRYEQYF
TRBJ1-3 | 14 | NA | TRBV29-1 | CSVGSAHSGNTIYF
TRBJ2-5 | 15 | NA | TRBV27 | CASSLGRQRGETQYF